This TCR beta chain was sequenced in a study of blood T cell repertoires in COVID-19. Overall study: Sources were T cells, B-cell-depleted T cells, or PBMCs; the material itself was cDNA or gDNA.

The authors' processing: How many nucleated cells were present was estimated from reference gene primer amplification. Assay: immunoSEQ multiplex PCR; the TCRdb copy retains only in-frame clones and omits some. That table furnishes V, J and clone size, whereas the DNA furnished D and trimming. Of more than 55,000 clones listed, about 87% are singletons. Germline CDR1 MNHEY, CDR2 SVGAGI. This CDR3 contains 16 residues. Deletions cut 0 bases from V and 10 bases from J, with 16 bases between. This receptor was taken from a human donor with active COVID-19. The donor label of this sample is uncertain. Sequenced sample: peripheral blood. The chain recombines TRBV6-5 with TRBJ1-6, with D maybe TRBD1 (6 bases). The CDR3 protein is CASSYSTGGRSSPLHF. The CDR3 nucleotides read TGTGCCAGCAGTTACTCGACGGGGGGGCGAAGCTCACCCCTCCACTTT.